The clone carrying this TCR beta chain was counted once. The junction and the germline gene differ at one end; a read error may be behind it. This entry is derived from a study of tumor-infiltrating lymphocytes in primary liver carcinoma. Study summary: Each of the growths was stage T1-T3 N0M0, extending roughly 4.2 to 11 cm across.

The researchers obtained blood RNA from unsorted whole blood and also extracted germline DNA. Treatment-naive at the time, the patients had chronic HBV infection. Total RNA amounting to roughly 450 ng was the source from which TCR beta cDNA was made with a constant-region primer. Employing slightly modified ARM-PCR, three nested multiplex PCR rounds were run, and these gave rise to the TCR beta libraries. Each of the first two PCR rounds ran around 10 cycles with TRBV1-TRBV30 forward and C-beta reverse primers. Each CDR3 protein gets one entry after TCRdb re-called the multiplex PCR reads with MiXCR. The sample holds a few hundred thousand distinct CDR3 sequences, nearly 60% seen once. From germline, CDR1 is MNHEY and CDR2 SVGAGI. The CDR3 loop spans 15 amino acids.

This TCR came from a woman in her twenties or thirties with primary liver carcinoma and hepatitis B virus infection. The sequencing input was peripheral blood. This rearrangement joins TRBV6-5 to TRBJ2-7, with 7 bases that match TRBD1. CDR3 loop: CASSYKDRSSHEHYF. The CDR3 DNA follows: TGTGCCAGCAGTTACAAGGACAGGAGCTCCCACGAGCATTACTTC.